The clone carrying this T cell receptor (beta chain) has just one count. Antigen: not known. CDR1 is WNHNN, CDR2 SYGVQD, per germline (reference sequence). Trimming took off 6 bases at V and 4 bases at J, with 6 bases between the two ends. The CDR3 spans 11 residues. The data derive from a study of graft-versus-host responses after intestinal transplantation. Overall study: Recipients received multivisceral, liver-intestinal, or isolated intestinal transplants. The study's findings and limits: Elevated graft-versus-host to host-versus-graft clonal ratios in allografts were recorded for patients with graft-donor T cell macrochimerism.

Some clones are missing from TCRdb's copy, which holds only in-frame ones; the method was immunoSEQ multiplex PCR. The sample contains about 88,000 clones, around 90% of which appear only once. The chain links TRBV10-1 to TRBJ1-2; possibly TRBD1 for D (6 bases). Here the sequenced sample was unstimulated CD4+ T cells sorted from spleen or lymph node cells, taken before transplant. The TCR originated in a human donor who was the organ donor for an intestinal transplant. The CDR3 DNA reads TGCGCCAGCAGCAGGGGCTATGGCTACACCTTC. The encoded protein is CASSRGYGYTF.